This entry lists 15 T cell receptor beta chains sequenced from one sample in a study of T cell responses to AZD1222 COVID-19 vaccine. The repertoire was sequenced with immunoSEQ multiplex PCR; TCRdb's copy has only in-frame clones and lacks some. The table includes tens of thousands of clones, nearly 90% detected once. Sequences were derived from peripheral blood, sampled on day 0 of AZD1222 vaccination. The receptors shown here come from an adult in good health.

This sequence joins TRBV5-1 and TRBJ2-4, with 9 bases aligning to TRBD1. Germline CDR1 SGHRS, CDR2 YFSETQ. The CDR3 has 18 amino acids. V shed 4 bases, J shed 3 bases, and the junction held 14 bases outside the gene matches. The DNA for the CDR3 is TGCGCCAGCAGCCCCCAACCCGGGACAGGGTTTGTCAAAAACATTCAGTACTTC. The encoded protein is CASSPQPGTGFVKNIQYF.

V and J are TRBV7-9 and TRBJ2-5; 14 bases fit TRBD2. The ends lost 4 bases at V and 5 bases at J; junction bases unmatched: 15. CDR1 and CDR2 from the germline V gene are SEHNR and FQNEAQ (reference sequence). This CDR3 comprises 19 residues. The CDR3 loop reads CASSSGTSGSLGLIETQYF. The CDR3 nucleotides read TGTGCCAGCAGCTCCGGGACTAGCGGGAGTCTCGGACTAATCGAGACCCAGTACTTC.

J is TRBJ2-4 and V is TRBV18; D is perhaps TRBD2 (6 bases). Trimming took off 1 base at V and 8 bases at J, with 12 bases between the two ends. Germline V CDR1 and CDR2: KGHSH, LQKENI. The CDR3 loop spans 14 amino acids. CDR3 protein: CASSPLSREDIQYF. DNA of the CDR3: TGTGCCAGCTCACCACTTTCCAGGGAGGACATTCAGTACTTC.

The chain is built from TRBV19 and TRBJ2-1; 10 nucleotides line up with TRBD1. Unmatched junction bases numbered 11, after V lost 5 bases and J lost 10 bases. CDR1 is LNHDA and CDR2 is SQIVND in the germline V gene (reference sequence). This CDR3 is 15 amino acids long. CDR3: CASSSGTGAWEEQFF. The CDR3 DNA reads as TGTGCCAGTAGTTCCGGGACAGGGGCCTGGGAGGAGCAGTTCTTC.

CDR3: CASSSGLAGGTIVNEQFF. CDR3 sequence (DNA): TGTGCCAGCAGCTCGGGACTAGCGGGAGGAACCATCGTCAATGAGCAGTTCTTC. The chain carries TRBV7-6 and TRBJ2-1, with 15 bases matching TRBD2. Per germline, CDR1 SGHVS and CDR2 FNYEAQ. J lost 6 bases, V lost 4 bases, and 10 bases had no gene match. The CDR3 extends over 18 amino acids.

The rearrangement links TRBV28 to TRBJ2-7; TRBD1 is a possible D gene (6 bases). Looked up from germline, CDR1 is MDHEN and CDR2 is SYDVKM. V dropped 3 bases and J dropped 7 bases, with 13 bases sitting between them. This CDR3 is built from 13 residues. CDR3 nucleotides: TGTGCCAGCAGTTTTGGGCGAACAGGGGAGCAGTACTTC. Amino acids: CASSFGRTGEQYF.

Worth noting for this clone: This sample also contains other DNA sequences that code for the same CDR3. The V call is TRBV15, the J call TRBJ2-5; D is unresolved. Germline values: CDR1 LNHNV, CDR2 YYDKDF (reference sequence). This CDR3 has 13 residues. Trimming took off 0 bases at V and 4 bases at J, with 6 bases between the two ends. The CDR3 loop is CATSRDPGETQYF. The CDR3 nucleotides are TGTGCCACCAGCAGAGATCCGGGAGAGACCCAGTACTTC.

DNA of the CDR3: TGCGCCAGCAGCCAACTTCCCGGGGAGCTGTTTTTT. Protein: CASSQLPGELFF. V usage is TRBV4-1 and J usage is TRBJ2-2; D not resolved. From germline, CDR1 is MGHRA and CDR2 YSYEKL. The V and J ends lost 2 bases and 6 bases respectively, with 4 bases between them. The CDR3 has 12 amino acids.

The chain combines TRBV19 with TRBJ1-2; D call uncertain. From germline, CDR1 is LNHDA and CDR2 SQIVND (reference sequence). The CDR3 runs to 12 residues. V lost 7 bases to trimming and J lost 2 bases, with 8 bases between them. The CDR3 DNA sequence: TGTGCCAGTATGAAGGAGAACTATGGCTACACCTTC. Translation gives CASMKENYGYTF.

This chain uses TRBV30 with TRBJ2-1; 9 nucleotides align to TRBD2. The CDR3 is 15 amino acids. V gave up 3 bases and J gave up 2 bases; unmatched junction bases: 5. CDR1 is GTSNPN and CDR2 is SVGIG in the germline V gene (reference sequence). The CDR3 nucleotides read TGTGCCTGGAGGGGCGGGAGGGCCCCCTACAATGAGCAGTTCTTC. The encoded protein is CAWRGGRAPYNEQFF. Variable domain in full (rest from reference TRBV30 and TRBJ2-1): SQTIHQWPATLVQPVGSPLSLECTVEGTSNPNLYWYRQAAGRGLQLLFYSVGIGQISSEVPQNLSASRPQDRQFILSSKKLLLSDSGFYLCAWRGGRAPYNEQFFGPGTRLTVL.

The chain has TRBV11-2 and TRBJ1-6; tentative D call: TRBD1 (6 bases). V lost 0 bases, J lost 9 bases, and 18 bases lay in between. Germline CDR1 is SGHAT and CDR2 is FQNNGV. CDR3 length equals 17 residues. CDR3 sequence: CASSLEPPTGRSSPLHF. CDR3 bases: TGTGCCAGCAGCTTAGAGCCCCCCACAGGGCGGAGTTCACCCCTCCACTTT.

This chain joins TRBV7-9 and TRBJ2-5, with D maybe TRBD1 (6 bases). The CDR3 is made up of 14 amino acids. The germline CDR1 and CDR2 sequences are SEHNR and FQNEAQ (reference sequence). V was trimmed by 8 bases and J by 3 bases, leaving 16 bases between them. CDR3 bases: TGTGCCAGCGCTGCGGGCAGGGACAAAGAGACCCAGTACTTC. Its translation: CASAAGRDKETQYF. Supplemented by reference TRBV7-9 and TRBJ2-5, the full variable domain reads DTGVSQNPRHKITKRGQNVTFRCDPISEHNRLYWYRQTLGQGPEFLTYFQNEAQLEKSRLLSDRFSAERPKGSFSTLEIQRTEQGDSAMYLCASAAGRDKETQYFGPGTRLLVL.

CDR3 DNA sequence: TGTGCCAGCTCCCCGGTCGGCTACGAGCAGTACTTC. It is translated as CASSPVGYEQYF. The rearrangement links TRBV18 to TRBJ2-7; D ambiguous. Germline CDR1 is KGHSH and CDR2 is LQKENI. This CDR3 is built from 12 residues. The ends were cut back, 6 bases at V and 3 bases at J, with 9 bases in the middle.

The chain couples TRBV13 to TRBJ1-1; possible D gene TRBD1, 5 bases. V was clipped by 5 bases and J by 6 bases, with 10 bases between them. CDR3 size: 12 residues. Germline CDR1 reads PRHDT; CDR2 reads FYEKMQ (reference sequence). The chain's CDR3 is CASSPSRAEAFF. CDR3 bases: TGTGCCAGCAGCCCAAGCAGGGCTGAAGCTTTCTTT.

This chain connects TRBV6-2 or TRBV6-3 to TRBJ1-1; unclear D gene. Deletions cut 7 bases from V and 5 bases from J, with 17 bases between. Germline V gives CDR1 MNHEY, CDR2 SVGEGT. This CDR3 has 14 amino acids. The CDR3 sequence: CASTPSVVGTEAFF. CDR3 sequence (DNA): TGTGCCAGCACCCCCTCAGTTGTGGGAACTGAAGCTTTCTTT.